A selection of T cell receptor beta chains follows, all from one sample in a study of blood T cell repertoires in COVID-19. Assay: immunoSEQ multiplex PCR; the TCRdb copy retains only in-frame clones and omits some. The sample records around 320,000 clones, roughly 85% being singletons. The sample taken for sequencing was peripheral blood. The receptor source for this set is a human donor in a cohort sampled during active COVID-19. Both conserved end residues are trimmed from each CDR3. Some rows mark clone size as missing; the rest say once, few, many or name a class of expanded clone.

>TRBJ2-5|TRBV15|few
ATSPREGTQY
>TRBJ1-1|TRBV5-6|-
ASSLGFKTGLTEAF
>TRBJ2-1|TRBV2|-
ASRENEQF
>TRBJ1-3|TRBV14|few
ASSPRQAHSGNTIY
>TRBJ2-7|TRBV6-6|-
ASSFTGVYEQY
>TRBJ1-5|TRBV19|-
ASSMYRGRGNQPQH
>TRBJ2-3|TRBV9|-
ASSVEARGNRDTQY
>TRBJ1-1|TRBV5-6|once
ASSLGALMNTEAF
>TRBJ1-1|TRBV29-1|-
SVATEEAF
>TRBJ1-1|TRBV30|-
AWETGIAEAF
>TRBJ1-1|TRBV11-1|-
ASSLNGNTEAF
>TRBJ1-4|TRBV7-9|-
ASSPGEVRNEKLF
>TRBJ1-4|TRBV18|-
ASSLKTGSAEKLF
>TRBJ1-1|TRBV7-3|-
ASSLIGQGGDTEAF
>TRBJ2-1|TRBV5-5|-
ASSLNEQF
>TRBJ1-2|TRBV6-1|-
ASSDLTGVPNYGYT
>TRBJ2-2|TRBV7-2|many
ASSSDTGELF
>TRBJ1-4|TRBV4-1|-
ASSQDPGVAEKLF
>TRBJ2-7|TRBV7-9|-
ASSLSENEQY
>TRBJ1-1|TRBV12-3/TRBV12-4|-
ASSAVPSF
>TRBJ2-2|TRBV28|once
ASRGTGAGGELF
>TRBJ2-2|TRBV30|-
AWMESNTGELF
>TRBJ1-1|TRBV6-5|once
ASSYSYQGTTEAF
>TRBJ2-1|TRBV18|-
ASSPRDMTYNEQF
>TRBJ2-2|TRBV5-5|-
ASSPPGQAYTGELF
>TRBJ2-7|TRBV27|few
ASSLMRGSLYEQY
>TRBJ2-2|TRBV6-5|-
ASSLTRENTGELF
>TRBJ2-7|TRBV3-1/TRBV3-2|-
ASSRSGASYEQY
>TRBJ2-2|TRBV9|-
ATQILERVVNTGELF
>TRBJ1-2|TRBV27|-
ASSAQGGGYT